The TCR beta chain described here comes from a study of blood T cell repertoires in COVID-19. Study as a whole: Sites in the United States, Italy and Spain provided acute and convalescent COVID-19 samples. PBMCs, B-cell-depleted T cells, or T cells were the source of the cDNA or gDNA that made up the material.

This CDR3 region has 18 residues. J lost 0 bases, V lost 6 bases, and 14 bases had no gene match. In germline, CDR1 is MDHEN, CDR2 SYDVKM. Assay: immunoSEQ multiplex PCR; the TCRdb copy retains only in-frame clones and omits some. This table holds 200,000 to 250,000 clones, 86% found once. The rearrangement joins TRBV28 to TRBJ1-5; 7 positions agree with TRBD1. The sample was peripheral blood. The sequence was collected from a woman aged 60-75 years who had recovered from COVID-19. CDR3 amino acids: CASRTPGTEFYSNQPQHF. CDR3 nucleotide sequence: TGTGCCAGCAGAACCCCCGGGACAGAGTTTTATAGCAATCAGCCCCAGCATTTT.